These 24 T cell receptor beta chains were sequenced from one sample in a study of spatial heterogeneity in lung cancer. TCRdb itself ran the 5' RACE reads through MiXCR, one entry per CDR3 protein. The sample shows about 82,000 distinct CDR3 sequences, roughly 12% of them seen only once. Time point indicated: sample taken at primary tumor resection. Whole RNA, isolated from tumor, nontumor lung or frozen PBMC, was sequenced without prior sorting. The input for sequencing was PBMCs, taken at surgery. These receptors all come from a male donor with early-stage non-small cell lung cancer.

In nucleotides, the CDR3 is TGCAGTGCGTCGGGACTGGATTCCTACGAGCAGTACTTC. Protein product: CSASGLDSYEQYF. The chain uses TRBV20-1 and TRBJ2-7, with a weak D call TRBD2 (6 bases). The CDR3 sequence is 13 residues long. V lost 6 bases and J 1 base, leaving 13 bases between the germline ends. Germline CDR1 is DFQATT and CDR2 is SNEGSKA (reference sequence).

The rearrangement joins TRBV2 to TRBJ2-3; D may be TRBD2 (6 bases). The CDR3 is 14 residues long. Germline V gene data show CDR1 as SNHLY and CDR2 as FYNNEI. V was pared by 6 bases and J by 4 bases, with 14 bases between. This CDR3 reads CASRAGTGPDTQYF. CDR3 nucleotide sequence: TGTGCCAGCAGGGCGGGGACTGGGCCAGATACGCAGTATTTT.

The chain recombines TRBV20-1 with TRBJ2-3; D perhaps matches TRBD1 (5 bases). Germline V gene lookup returns CDR1 DFQATT and CDR2 SNEGSKA (reference sequence). V dropped 5 bases and J dropped 10 bases, with 16 bases sitting between them. There are 12 residues in the CDR3. DNA of the CDR3: TGCAGTGCTGGAAAAAGGGGAAACGCGCAGTATTTT. Translating gives CSAGKRGNAQYF.

DNA of the CDR3: TGTGCCAGCAGCCTCGAAAAGGGAGGCGAAAAACTGTTTTTT. Protein product: CASSLEKGGEKLFF. The J gene is TRBJ1-4, the V gene TRBV2; D is ambiguous. The CDR3 contains 14 residues. Trimming took 6 bases from V and 8 from J, leaving 16 bases between them. Germline V CDR1 and CDR2: SNHLY, FYNNEI.

In this sample, this clonotype turned up many times. V and J are TRBV7-2 and TRBJ2-7; D unresolved. V lost 0 bases, J lost 7 bases, and 10 bases lay in between. CDR1 and CDR2 from the germline V gene are SGHTA and FQGNSA. The CDR3 has 13 amino acids. As DNA, the CDR3 is TGTGCCAGCAGCTTAGCGTCTCCTGGGGAGCAGTACTTC. It translates to CASSLASPGEQYF.

V is TRBV19 and J is TRBJ1-1; D is uncertain. Between the trimmed V and J ends, which lost 4 bases and 3 bases, there was a span of 9 bases. The CDR3 is 13 residues long. Germline loops: CDR1 LNHDA, CDR2 SQIVND (reference sequence). The CDR3 bases are TGTGCCAGTAGTAGGGTCACCGACACTGAAGCTTTCTTT. Translated, it gives CASSRVTDTEAFF.

The chain is built from TRBV5-1 and TRBJ2-7, with a tentative D call TRBD2 (5 bases). Germline CDR1 is SGHRS and CDR2 is YFSETQ. The CDR3 length is 15 residues. Trimming cost V 0 bases and J 4 bases, with 14 bases left between them. The CDR3: CASSLERAGRYEQYF. In nucleotides, the CDR3 is TGCGCCAGCAGCTTGGAAAGGGCGGGCAGATACGAGCAGTACTTC.

The J gene is TRBJ2-1, the V gene TRBV7-2, with 8 bases matching TRBD2. CDR1 is SGHTA, CDR2 FQGNSA, per germline. Trimming cost V 5 bases and J 5 bases; bases outside gene matches: 8. The CDR3 consists of 15 residues. DNA for the CDR3: TGTGCCAGCAGCCCCGTGATAGCGGGGCACAATGAGCAGTTCTTC. This sequence encodes CASSPVIAGHNEQFF.

There are a few counts of this clonotype. The chain uses TRBV6-5 and TRBJ2-1, with 13 bases aligning to TRBD2. CDR1 is MNHEY and CDR2 is SVGAGI in the germline V gene. This CDR3 comprises 18 residues. V was clipped by 6 bases and J by 0 bases; unmatched bases: 8. In nucleotides, the CDR3 is TGTGCCAGCAGCCCGACTAGCGGGGGGCTCAGCTCCTACAATGAGCAGTTCTTC. It is translated as CASSPTSGGLSSYNEQFF.

This clonotype was found a few times. The rearrangement joins TRBV6-1 to TRBJ2-6; D unclear. Germline CDR1 is MNHNS and CDR2 is SASEGT. The length of the CDR3 is 13 residues. With 8 bases removed from V and 0 bases from J, the gap between germline ends came to 5 bases. The DNA for the CDR3 is TGTGCCAGCGAGGCCTCTGGGGCCAACGTCCTGACTTTC. Protein: CASEASGANVLTF.

This clonotype was observed a handful of times. This sequence joins TRBV7-9 and TRBJ2-7, with TRBD1 matching over 7 bases. The trim removed 6 bases at V and 5 bases at J, leaving 4 bases unmatched. This CDR3 has 12 residues. Germline V gives CDR1 SEHNR, CDR2 FQNEAQ (reference sequence). The CDR3 loop is CASRQGTHEQYF. The CDR3 DNA is TGTGCCAGCAGACAGGGGACCCACGAGCAGTACTTC.

The chain has TRBV7-9 and TRBJ1-1; D uncertain. The CDR3 is made up of 13 amino acids. V was pared by 2 bases and J by 4 bases, with 8 bases between. The germline CDR1 and CDR2 sequences are SEHNR and FQNEAQ (reference sequence). The CDR3 protein is CASSLSPVTEAFF. The CDR3 DNA follows: TGTGCCAGCAGCTTAAGTCCTGTCACTGAAGCTTTCTTT.

The genes are TRBV20-1 and TRBJ2-1; possibly TRBD2 for D (6 bases). Germline CDR1 reads DFQATT; CDR2 reads SNEGSKA (reference sequence). CDR3 length equals 15 residues. V was pared by 6 bases and J by 7 bases, with 22 bases between. In nucleotides, the CDR3 is TGCAGTGCCAACGTTCTAACGGGAGCTAGGAATGAGCAGTTCTTC. Translation: CSANVLTGARNEQFF.

This clonotype was recorded a few times. The V and J genes are TRBV29-1 and TRBJ2-5; D is uncertain. V lost 4 bases and J lost 4, with 7 bases in between. There are 11 residues in the CDR3. Looked up from germline, CDR1 is SQVTM and CDR2 is ANQGSEA. The CDR3 region is CSVASLETQYF. DNA of the CDR3: TGCAGCGTTGCATCTCTAGAGACCCAGTACTTC.

V usage is TRBV11-2 and J usage is TRBJ1-2; 8 nucleotides match TRBD1. Germline V CDR1 and CDR2: SGHAT, FQNNGV. The V gene end was trimmed by 5 bases and the J gene end by 4 bases; junction bases not matched to a gene: 9. The CDR3 totals 15 residues. CDR3 sequence (DNA): TGTGCCAGCAGCCCGGAGGACAGGGTGCCCTATGGCTACACCTTC. Its translation is CASSPEDRVPYGYTF.

This chain links TRBV7-2 with TRBJ2-5, with TRBD2 matching 9 bases. Germline CDR1 SGHTA, CDR2 FQGNSA. Trimming cost V 3 bases and J 0 bases; bases outside gene matches: 2. The CDR3 is 15 amino acids. As DNA, the CDR3 is TGTGCCAGCAGCTTCCTAGCGGGGAACCAAGAGACCCAGTACTTC. Protein: CASSFLAGNQETQYF.

The chain uses TRBV5-1 and TRBJ2-5; 9 bases match TRBD2. Germline V gene data show CDR1 as SGHRS and CDR2 as YFSETQ. J lost 9 bases, V lost 0 bases, and 15 bases had no gene match. The CDR3 is 17 amino acids. The CDR3 DNA reads TGCGCCAGCAGCTTGGACCCAGCGGGGGGTACCAAGAGACCCCAGTACTTC. Protein: CASSLDPAGGTKRPQYF.

The chain has TRBV5-6 and TRBJ2-1, with 8 bases lining up with TRBD2. V lost 4 bases, J lost 9 bases, and 6 bases stayed unmatched. Germline V gives CDR1 SGHDT, CDR2 YYEEEE. The CDR3 contains 13 residues. CDR3 sequence: CASSRTSRGEQFF. The CDR3 bases are TGTGCCAGCAGCCGGACTAGCAGGGGTGAGCAGTTCTTC.

The genes are TRBV19 and TRBJ2-1, with D perhaps matching TRBD2 (7 bases). V shed 2 bases and J shed 0 bases, with 11 bases lying between them. The CDR3 consists of 16 residues. CDR1 is LNHDA, CDR2 SQIVND, per germline (reference sequence). This CDR3 reads CASSIRGGASYNEQFF. The CDR3, as DNA: TGTGCCAGTAGTATAAGGGGGGGGGCCTCCTACAATGAGCAGTTCTTC.

This clonotype was seen just once. The CDR3 coding sequence is TGTGCCAGCAGCTTAGTGACCCCCTACGAGCAGTACTTC. This encodes CASSLVTPYEQYF. The chain links TRBV7-2 to TRBJ2-7; D unresolved. Germline V gives CDR1 SGHTA, CDR2 FQGNSA. V was shortened by 1 base and J by 2 bases, with 6 bases between the two germline ends. This CDR3 is built from 13 residues.

This clonotype showed up just a few times. J is TRBJ1-1 and V is TRBV27, with TRBD1 matching over 8 bases. Looked up from germline, CDR1 is MNHEY and CDR2 is SMNVEV (reference sequence). Germline trimming cut 8 bases from V and 5 bases from J; bases unmatched to any gene: 7. The CDR3 has 13 residues. The CDR3 reads CASSRQGRTEAFF. The CDR3 DNA sequence: TGTGCCAGCTCTCGACAGGGGAGAACTGAAGCTTTCTTT.

In this sample, this clonotype turned up a few times. The chain employs TRBV19 and TRBJ2-1; D not certain. The CDR3 totals 13 residues. Deletions cut 5 bases from V and 4 bases from J, with 9 bases between. Per germline, CDR1 LNHDA and CDR2 SQIVND (reference sequence). Here the CDR3 DNA reads TGTGCCAGTAGTCCCTCGGAATACAATGAGCAGTTCTTC. Its protein product is CASSPSEYNEQFF.

The chain is built from TRBV19 and TRBJ2-3; tentatively, D is TRBD1 or TRBD2 (6 bases each). Germline V lookup: CDR1 LNHDA, CDR2 SQIVND (reference sequence). The CDR3 contains 16 residues. V was clipped by 8 bases and J by 0 bases, with 18 bases between them. CDR3 nucleotides: TGTGCCAGTCGGAACGATGGAGGGGGAAGCACAGATACGCAGTATTTT. This sequence encodes CASRNDGGGSTDTQYF.

This clonotype was observed a few times. J is TRBJ2-3 and V is TRBV7-7; the D call may be TRBD1 or TRBD2 (7 bases each). Germline-derived CDR1 and CDR2 are SSHAT and FNYEAQ (reference sequence). With 5 bases removed from V and 0 bases from J, the gap between germline ends came to 15 bases. The CDR3 is made up of 16 amino acids. As DNA, the CDR3 is TGTGCCAGCAGCCCTGGGAGGGGACAGAGCACAGATACGCAGTATTTT. Protein sequence: CASSPGRGQSTDTQYF.